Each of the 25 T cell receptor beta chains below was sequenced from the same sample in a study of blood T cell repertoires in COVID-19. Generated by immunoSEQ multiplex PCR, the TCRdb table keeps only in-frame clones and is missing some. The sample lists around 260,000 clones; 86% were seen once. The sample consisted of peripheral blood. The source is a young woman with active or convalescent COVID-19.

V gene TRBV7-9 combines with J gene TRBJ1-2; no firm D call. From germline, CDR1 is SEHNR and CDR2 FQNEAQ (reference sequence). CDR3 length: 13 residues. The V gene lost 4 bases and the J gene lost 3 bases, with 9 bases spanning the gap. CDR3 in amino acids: CASSSAADYGYTF. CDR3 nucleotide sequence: TGTGCCAGCAGCTCTGCGGCAGACTATGGCTACACCTTC.

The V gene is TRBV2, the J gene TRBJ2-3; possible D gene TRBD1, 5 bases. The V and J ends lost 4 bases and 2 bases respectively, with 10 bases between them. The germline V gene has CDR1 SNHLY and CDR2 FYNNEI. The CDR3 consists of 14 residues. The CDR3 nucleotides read TGTGCCAGCAGTGGACAGATAGACACAGATACGCAGTATTTT. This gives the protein CASSGQIDTDTQYF. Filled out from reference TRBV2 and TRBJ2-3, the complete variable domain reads EPEVTQTPSHQVTQMGQEVILRCVPISNHLYFYWYRQILGQKVEFLVSFYNNEISEKSEIFDDQFSVERPDGSNFTLKIRSTKLEDSAMYFCASSGQIDTDTQYFGPGTRLTVL.

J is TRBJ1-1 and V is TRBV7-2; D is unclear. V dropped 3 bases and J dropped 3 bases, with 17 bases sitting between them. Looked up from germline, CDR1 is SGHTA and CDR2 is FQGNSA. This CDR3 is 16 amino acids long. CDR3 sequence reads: CASSFNPAGYDTEAFF. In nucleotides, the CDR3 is TGTGCCAGCAGCTTCAACCCGGCGGGGTATGACACTGAAGCTTTCTTT. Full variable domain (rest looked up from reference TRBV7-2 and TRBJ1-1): GAGVSQSPSNKVTEKGKDVELRCDPISGHTALYWYRQSLGQGLEFLIYFQGNSAPDKSGLPSDRFSAERTGGSVSTLTIQRTQQEDSAVYLCASSFNPAGYDTEAFFGQGTRLTVV.

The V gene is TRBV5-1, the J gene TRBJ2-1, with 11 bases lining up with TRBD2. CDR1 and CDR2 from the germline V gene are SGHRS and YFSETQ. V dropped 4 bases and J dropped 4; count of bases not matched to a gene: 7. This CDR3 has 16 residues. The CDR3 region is CASSPPTSGEYNEQFF. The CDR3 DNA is TGCGCCAGCAGCCCGCCGACTAGCGGGGAATACAATGAGCAGTTCTTC.

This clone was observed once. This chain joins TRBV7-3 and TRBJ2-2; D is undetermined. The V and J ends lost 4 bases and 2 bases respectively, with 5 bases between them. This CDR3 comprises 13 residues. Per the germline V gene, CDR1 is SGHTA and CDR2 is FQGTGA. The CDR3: CASSSTNTGELFF. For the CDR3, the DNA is TGTGCCAGCAGCTCCACAAACACCGGGGAGCTGTTTTTT.

CDR3 residues: CASSVGSAHSEAFF. The CDR3 nucleotides read TGTGCCAGCAGCGTAGGGTCCGCGCATTCTGAAGCTTTCTTT. The V call is TRBV9, the J call TRBJ1-1; unclear D gene. V lost 0 bases and J 6 bases, leaving 12 bases between the germline ends. The germline V gene encodes CDR1 SGDLS and CDR2 YYNGEE. The CDR3 length is 14 residues.

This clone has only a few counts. This CDR3 is CASSEGLRAEETQYF. CDR3 in DNA: TGTGCCAGCAGTGAAGGGTTAAGAGCGGAAGAGACCCAGTACTTC. The V call is TRBV2, the J call TRBJ2-5; TRBD2 might be the D (5 bases). CDR3 length: 15 amino acids. Germline V gene sequence: CDR1 SNHLY, CDR2 FYNNEI. Trimming took 1 base from V and 3 from J, leaving 12 bases between them. Supplemented by reference TRBV2 and TRBJ2-5, the full variable domain reads EPEVTQTPSHQVTQMGQEVILRCVPISNHLYFYWYRQILGQKVEFLVSFYNNEISEKSEIFDDQFSVERPDGSNFTLKIRSTKLEDSAMYFCASSEGLRAEETQYFGPGTRLLVL.

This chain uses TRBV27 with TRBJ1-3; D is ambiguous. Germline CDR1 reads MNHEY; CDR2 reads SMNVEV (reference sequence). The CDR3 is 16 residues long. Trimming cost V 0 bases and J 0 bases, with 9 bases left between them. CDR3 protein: CASSLSRHTSGNTIYF. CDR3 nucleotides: TGTGCCAGCAGTTTATCGAGGCACACCTCTGGAAACACCATATATTTT.

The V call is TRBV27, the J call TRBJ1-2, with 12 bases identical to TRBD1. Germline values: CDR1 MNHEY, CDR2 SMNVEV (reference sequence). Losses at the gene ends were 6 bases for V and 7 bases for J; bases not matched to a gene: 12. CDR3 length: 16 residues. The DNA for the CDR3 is TGTGCCAGCAGGTCTTTTGGGACAGGGGGCCTCTCTGGCTACACCTTC. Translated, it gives CASRSFGTGGLSGYTF.

The CDR3: CASGEREISTDTQYF. DNA for the CDR3: TGTGCCAGCGGGGAGAGGGAAATTAGCACAGATACGCAGTATTTT. V usage is TRBV7-8 and J usage is TRBJ2-3; D might be TRBD2 (5 bases). The CDR3 consists of 15 residues. V lost 8 bases and J 0 bases, leaving 15 bases between the germline ends. Germline V gives CDR1 SGHVS, CDR2 FQNEAQ.

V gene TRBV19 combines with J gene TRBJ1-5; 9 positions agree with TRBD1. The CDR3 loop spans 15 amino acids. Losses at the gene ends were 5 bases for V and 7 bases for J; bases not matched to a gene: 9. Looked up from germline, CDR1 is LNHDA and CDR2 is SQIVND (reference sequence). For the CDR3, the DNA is TGTGCCAGTAGTGCAAATACAGGGGGCCGGCAGCCCCAGCATTTT. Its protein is CASSANTGGRQPQHF.

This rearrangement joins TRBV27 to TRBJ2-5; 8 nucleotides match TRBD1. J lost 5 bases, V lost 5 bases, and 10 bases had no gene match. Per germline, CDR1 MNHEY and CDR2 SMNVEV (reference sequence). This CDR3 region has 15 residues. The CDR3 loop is CASSPGQGAWETQYF. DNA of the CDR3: TGTGCCAGCAGTCCTGGGCAGGGGGCTTGGGAGACCCAGTACTTC.

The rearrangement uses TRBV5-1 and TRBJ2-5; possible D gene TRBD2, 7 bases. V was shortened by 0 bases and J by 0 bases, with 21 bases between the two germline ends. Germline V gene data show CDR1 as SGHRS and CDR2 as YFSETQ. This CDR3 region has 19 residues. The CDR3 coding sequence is TGCGCCAGCAGCTTGGGAGGTAGAGGGGGGGCCCCGAACCAAGAGACCCAGTACTTC. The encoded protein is CASSLGGRGGAPNQETQYF.

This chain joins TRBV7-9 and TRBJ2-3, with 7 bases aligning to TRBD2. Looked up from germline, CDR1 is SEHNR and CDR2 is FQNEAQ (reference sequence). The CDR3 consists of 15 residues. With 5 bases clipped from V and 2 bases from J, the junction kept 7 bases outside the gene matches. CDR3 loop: CASSVTGTITDTQYF. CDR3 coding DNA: TGTGCCAGCAGCGTAACCGGGACTATCACAGATACGCAGTATTTT.

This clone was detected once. Here the CDR3 DNA reads TGTGCCAGCAGCTTAGGGGCTGCGCGGGGGCAGTTCTTC. Its translation is CASSLGAARGQFF. The chain combines TRBV11-2 with TRBJ2-1; D is possibly TRBD2 (6 bases). The ends were cut back, 1 base at V and 12 bases at J, with 13 bases in the middle. Germline lookup yields CDR1 SGHAT and CDR2 FQNNGV. CDR3 size: 13 residues.

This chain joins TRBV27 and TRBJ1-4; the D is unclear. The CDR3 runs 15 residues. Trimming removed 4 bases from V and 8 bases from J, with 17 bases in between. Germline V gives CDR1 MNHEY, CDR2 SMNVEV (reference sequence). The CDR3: CASSSLTAGEEKLFF. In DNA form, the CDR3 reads TGTGCCAGCAGTTCCCTCACAGCGGGTGAAGAAAAACTGTTTTTT.

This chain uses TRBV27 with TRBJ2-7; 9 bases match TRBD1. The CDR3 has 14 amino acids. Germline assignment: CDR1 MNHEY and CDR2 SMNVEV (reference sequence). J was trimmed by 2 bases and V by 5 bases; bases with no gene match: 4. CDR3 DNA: TGTGCCAGCAGTATCCGACAGGGGGCCTACGAGCAGTACTTC. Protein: CASSIRQGAYEQYF.

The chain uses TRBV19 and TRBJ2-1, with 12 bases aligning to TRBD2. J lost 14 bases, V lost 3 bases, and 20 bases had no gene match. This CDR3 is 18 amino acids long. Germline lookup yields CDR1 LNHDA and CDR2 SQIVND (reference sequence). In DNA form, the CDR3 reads TGTGCCAGTAGTATCCAACCGGCACTAGCGGGGGGCCCGCCTGATAAGTTCTTC. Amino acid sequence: CASSIQPALAGGPPDKFF.

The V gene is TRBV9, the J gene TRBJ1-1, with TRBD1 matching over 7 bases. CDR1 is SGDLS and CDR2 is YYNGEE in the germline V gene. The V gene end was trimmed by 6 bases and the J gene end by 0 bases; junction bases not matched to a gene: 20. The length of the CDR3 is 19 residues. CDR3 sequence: CASTSGRQGKLGMNTEAFF. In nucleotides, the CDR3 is TGTGCCAGCACCTCCGGTCGACAGGGTAAGTTAGGTATGAACACTGAAGCTTTCTTT.

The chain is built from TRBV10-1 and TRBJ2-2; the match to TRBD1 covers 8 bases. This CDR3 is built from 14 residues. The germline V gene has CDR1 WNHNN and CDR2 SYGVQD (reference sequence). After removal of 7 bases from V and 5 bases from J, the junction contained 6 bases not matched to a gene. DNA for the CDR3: TGCGCCAGCACCCCGACAGGGGAGACCGGGGAGCTGTTTTTT. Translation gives CASTPTGETGELFF.

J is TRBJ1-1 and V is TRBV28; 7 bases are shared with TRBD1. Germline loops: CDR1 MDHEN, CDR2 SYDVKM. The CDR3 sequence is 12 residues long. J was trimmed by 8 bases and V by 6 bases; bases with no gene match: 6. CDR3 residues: CASRTGTVEAFF. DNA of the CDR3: TGTGCCAGCAGAACCGGGACAGTAGAAGCTTTCTTT.

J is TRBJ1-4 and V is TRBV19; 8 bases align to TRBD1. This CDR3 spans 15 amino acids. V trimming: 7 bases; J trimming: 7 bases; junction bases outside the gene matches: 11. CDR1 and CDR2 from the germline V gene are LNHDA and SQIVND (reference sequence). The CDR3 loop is CASTNPRGLIEKLFF. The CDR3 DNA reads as TGTGCCAGTACCAATCCCAGGGGGCTTATTGAAAAACTGTTTTTT.

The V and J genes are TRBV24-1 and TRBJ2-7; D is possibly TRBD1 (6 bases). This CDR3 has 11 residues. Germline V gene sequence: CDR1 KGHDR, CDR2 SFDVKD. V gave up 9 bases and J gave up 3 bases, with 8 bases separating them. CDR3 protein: CATEDSYEQYF. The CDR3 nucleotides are TGTGCCACCGAGGACAGCTACGAGCAGTACTTC.

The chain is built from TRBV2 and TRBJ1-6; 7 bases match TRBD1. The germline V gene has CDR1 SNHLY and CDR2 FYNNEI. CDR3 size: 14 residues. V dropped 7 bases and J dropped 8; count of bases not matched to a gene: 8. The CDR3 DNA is TGTGCCAGCAACAGACAGGGCCAGGATTCACCCCTCCACTTT. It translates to CASNRQGQDSPLHF. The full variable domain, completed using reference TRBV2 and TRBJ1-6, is EPEVTQTPSHQVTQMGQEVILRCVPISNHLYFYWYRQILGQKVEFLVSFYNNEISEKSEIFDDQFSVERPDGSNFTLKIRSTKLEDSAMYFCASNRQGQDSPLHFGNGTRLTVT.

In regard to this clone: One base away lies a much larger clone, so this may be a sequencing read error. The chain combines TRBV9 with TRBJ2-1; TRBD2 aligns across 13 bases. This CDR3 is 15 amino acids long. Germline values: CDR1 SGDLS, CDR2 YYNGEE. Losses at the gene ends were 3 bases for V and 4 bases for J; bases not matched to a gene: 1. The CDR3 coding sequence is TGTGCCAGCAGCGAACTAGCGGGGGGGTACAATGAGCAGTTCTTC. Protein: CASSELAGGYNEQFF.